The clone carrying this T cell receptor beta chain occurred a few times. This sample is drawn from a study of blood T cell repertoires in COVID-19. This table comes from immunoSEQ multiplex PCR, and its TCRdb copy is limited to in-frame clones, with some not included. This table holds roughly 240,000 clones, 75% to 90% found once. Germline V gives CDR1 LNHDA, CDR2 SQIVND (reference sequence). The V end lost 0 bases, the J end lost 11 bases, and 8 bases lay between the germline ends. The CDR3 has 12 amino acids. This TCR derives from a young woman who had recovered from COVID-19. The chain joins TRBV19 to TRBJ1-3; D is unresolved. Sequences were obtained from peripheral blood. The DNA for the CDR3 is TGTGCCAGTAGTATAGACTTCGGTGCCATATATTTT. This gives the protein CASSIDFGAIYF.